This passage covers 18 T cell receptor beta chains from one sample sequenced in a study of blood T cell repertoires in COVID-19. Here immunoSEQ multiplex PCR was the method, and the copy in TCRdb shows in-frame clones only, minus some. This table holds more than 150,000 clones, 75% to 85% found once. The sequencing input was peripheral blood. Source of these receptors: a woman aged 80 or older with COVID-19, enrolled during active disease.

This sequence joins TRBV28 and TRBJ2-5; TRBD1 is a possible D gene (6 bases). V lost 2 bases to trimming and J lost 7 bases, with 11 bases between them. Looked up from germline, CDR1 is MDHEN and CDR2 is SYDVKM. The CDR3 length is 13 residues. The CDR3 loop is CASSLAGVRTQYF. CDR3 DNA sequence: TGTGCCAGCAGTTTAGCAGGGGTTAGGACCCAGTACTTC.

The V call is TRBV5-5, the J call TRBJ2-3; TRBD1 matches at 10 bases. This CDR3 spans 15 amino acids. V shed 4 bases, J shed 5 bases, and the junction held 7 bases outside the gene matches. The V gene's germline CDR1 is SGHKS and CDR2 YYEKEE (reference sequence). The CDR3 here is CASSRGWTGGDTQYF. CDR3 DNA: TGTGCCAGCAGCCGCGGCTGGACAGGGGGAGATACGCAGTATTTT.

This clone came up once. V usage is TRBV6-2 or TRBV6-3 and J usage is TRBJ2-7, with D tentatively TRBD1 (5 bases). Looked up from germline, CDR1 is MNHEY and CDR2 is SVGEGT. Trimming cost V 0 bases and J 3 bases, with 21 bases left between them. The CDR3 is made up of 18 amino acids. The CDR3 DNA sequence: TGTGCCAGCAGTTACTCGAGTAGCTGGCAGGGAAGATTCTACGAGCAGTACTTC. Its protein product is CASSYSSSWQGRFYEQYF.

The chain couples TRBV27 to TRBJ2-1, with a possible D match to TRBD1 (7 bases). With 4 bases removed from V and 5 bases from J, the gap between germline ends came to 15 bases. Germline-derived CDR1 and CDR2 are MNHEY and SMNVEV (reference sequence). The CDR3 has 15 residues. The CDR3 loop reads CASSSFGGTDNEQFF. The CDR3 DNA reads TGTGCCAGCAGTTCTTTTGGGGGGACAGACAATGAGCAGTTCTTC.

This clone appeared a few times. The gene calls are TRBV6-5 and TRBJ1-1; D is unresolved. The ends were cut back, 2 bases at V and 0 bases at J, with 10 bases in the middle. Germline values: CDR1 MNHEY, CDR2 SVGAGI. The CDR3 is made up of 15 amino acids. The CDR3 nucleotides are TGTGCCAGCAGTTACAGCCCTTTTATGAACACTGAAGCTTTCTTT. It is translated as CASSYSPFMNTEAFF.

J is TRBJ2-2 and V is TRBV5-1; 8 bases match TRBD1. This CDR3 region has 18 residues. The germline CDR1 and CDR2 sequences are SGHRS and YFSETQ. Unmatched junction bases numbered 11, after V lost 1 base and J lost 3 bases. The CDR3 reads CASSLQPLTGAYTGELFF. As DNA, the CDR3 is TGCGCCAGCAGCTTGCAGCCCCTGACAGGGGCATACACCGGGGAGCTGTTTTTT.

This clone was seen only a few times. V is TRBV12-3 or TRBV12-4 and J is TRBJ2-1, with D perhaps TRBD2 (5 bases). Trimming took off 8 bases at V and 3 bases at J, with 11 bases between the two ends. The CDR3 consists of 13 residues. This CDR3 is CASAETNYNEQFF. The CDR3 DNA reads as TGTGCCAGCGCTGAGACTAACTACAATGAGCAGTTCTTC.

The rearrangement links TRBV4-1 to TRBJ1-2; no definite D call. The CDR3 has 13 amino acids. Germline V gene data show CDR1 as MGHRA and CDR2 as YSYEKL. The V end was cut by 2 bases, the J end by 2 bases, with 6 bases between. The CDR3 here is CASSQQANYGYTF. The CDR3 DNA sequence: TGCGCCAGCAGCCAACAGGCGAACTATGGCTACACCTTC.

The V gene is TRBV11-2, the J gene TRBJ2-2; 9 bases fit TRBD1. Germline V gives CDR1 SGHAT, CDR2 FQNNGV. CDR3 size: 15 residues. V was clipped by 4 bases and J by 4 bases; unmatched bases: 4. CDR3 sequence reads: CASSWTQGATGELFF. CDR3 bases: TGTGCCAGCAGCTGGACACAGGGGGCCACCGGGGAGCTGTTTTTT.

The V gene is TRBV4-2, the J gene TRBJ1-1; maybe TRBD1 (5 bases). The ends were cut back, 2 bases at V and 2 bases at J, with 15 bases in the middle. The CDR3 totals 16 residues. CDR1 is LGHNA and CDR2 is YNFKEQ in the germline V gene. CDR3 region: CASSQPLDTINTEAFF. The CDR3 DNA sequence: TGTGCCAGCAGCCAACCCCTGGACACAATCAACACTGAAGCTTTCTTT.

This clone was seen more than once but under ten times. This sequence joins TRBV6-5 and TRBJ2-2; 12 bases are a match to TRBD2. With 6 bases clipped from V and 6 bases from J, the junction kept 5 bases outside the gene matches. Per the germline V gene, CDR1 is MNHEY and CDR2 is SVGAGI. CDR3 size: 15 residues. CDR3 in amino acids: CASRLAGGPAGELFF. CDR3 sequence (DNA): TGTGCCAGCAGGCTAGCGGGAGGGCCGGCCGGGGAGCTGTTTTTT.

The chain employs TRBV9 and TRBJ2-3; D call uncertain. There are 15 residues in the CDR3. V was shortened by 0 bases and J by 4 bases, with 12 bases between the two germline ends. The germline gives CDR1 SGDLS, CDR2 YYNGEE. The CDR3 is CASSVGIMAADTQYF. DNA for the CDR3: TGTGCCAGCAGCGTAGGCATTATGGCCGCAGATACGCAGTATTTT.

DNA for the CDR3: TGTGCCAGCAGTATCGGGACTAGCGGGAGCACAGATACGCAGTATTTT. Its translation: CASSIGTSGSTDTQYF. This rearrangement joins TRBV27 to TRBJ2-3; TRBD2 aligns across 12 bases. V dropped 5 bases and J dropped 0; count of bases not matched to a gene: 3. The CDR3 has 16 residues. Germline CDR1 MNHEY, CDR2 SMNVEV (reference sequence).

This clone showed up just once. This chain links TRBV29-1 with TRBJ1-2, with TRBD1 matching over 8 bases. Germline V CDR1 and CDR2: SQVTM, ANQGSEA. Unmatched junction bases numbered 7, after V lost 7 bases and J lost 3 bases. The CDR3 sequence is 13 residues long. CDR3 sequence: CSAGQGRDYGYTF. In DNA form, the CDR3 reads TGCAGCGCTGGACAGGGAAGGGACTATGGCTACACCTTC. Full variable domain (missing parts from reference TRBV29-1 and TRBJ1-2): SAVISQKPSRDICQRGTSLTIQCQVDSQVTMMFWYRQQPGQSLTLIATANQGSEATYESGFVIDKFPISRPNLTFSTLTVSNMSPEDSSIYLCSAGQGRDYGYTFGSGTRLTVV.

This clone has only one observation. V is TRBV28 and J is TRBJ2-1; TRBD2 might be the D (6 bases). This CDR3 comprises 14 residues. Trimming left V 7 bases short and J 5 bases short, with 15 bases between. Germline-derived CDR1 and CDR2 are MDHEN and SYDVKM. The CDR3 loop is CASTPPGGNNEQFF. The CDR3 DNA follows: TGTGCCAGCACTCCCCCTGGAGGGAACAATGAGCAGTTCTTC. Full variable domain (remainder filled in from reference TRBV28 and TRBJ2-1): DVKVTQSSRYLVKRTGEKVFLECVQDMDHENMFWYRQDPGLGLRLIYFSYDVKMKEKGDIPEGYSVSREKKERFSLILESASTNQTSMYLCASTPPGGNNEQFFGPGTRLTVL.

This chain links TRBV6-5 with TRBJ2-5, with D perhaps TRBD2 (6 bases). Trimming left V 6 bases short and J 4 bases short, with 12 bases between. Germline CDR1 and CDR2: MNHEY and SVGAGI. The CDR3 totals 13 residues. The DNA of the CDR3 is TGTGCCAGCAGACTAGCTCCCTCAGAGACCCAGTACTTC. This translates into CASRLAPSETQYF.

This chain uses TRBV28 with TRBJ1-5; 7 bases map to TRBD1. The V and J ends lost 2 bases and 0 bases, in that order; junction bases with no gene match: 13. CDR3 length: 19 residues. The germline gives CDR1 MDHEN, CDR2 SYDVKM. The CDR3 DNA is TGTGCCAGCAGTTTACACCTTGGACAGGCGGCCTATAGCAATCAGCCCCAGCATTTT. This codes for CASSLHLGQAAYSNQPQHF.

V gene TRBV14 combines with J gene TRBJ2-1; TRBD2 is a possible D gene (6 bases). CDR3 size: 13 residues. Germline V CDR1 and CDR2: SGHDN, FVKESK. V was cut by 5 bases and J by 4 bases, with 9 bases left in between. The CDR3 sequence: CASSAGTYNEQFF. CDR3 in DNA: TGTGCCAGCAGCGCGGGGACTTACAATGAGCAGTTCTTC.